The clone carrying this T cell receptor beta chain appeared many times. TCRbeta library preparation incorporated unique molecular identifiers. MiXCR, applied by TCRdb to the PCR reads, yields one record per CDR3 protein. The data show 150,000 to 200,000 distinct CDR3 sequences, about 6.4% seen once. Germline values: CDR1 MNHEY, CDR2 SVGEGT. The ends were cut back, 9 bases at V and 5 bases at J, with 16 bases in the middle. This CDR3 comprises 14 residues. The sample belongs to a study of T-cell reconstitution after alpha-beta-depleted transplantation in children. The TCR comes from a human donor who donated a stem cell graft to a child with Wiskott-Aldrich syndrome. The V and J genes are TRBV6-2 or TRBV6-3 and TRBJ2-2, with a possible D match to TRBD1 (5 bases). The sequenced sample was PBMCs from the stem cell graft donor, obtained from the stem cell graft. CDR3 coding DNA: TGTGCCAGTACCAGAGCAGGGTTGACCGGGGAGCTGTTTTTT. This gives the protein CASTRAGLTGELFF.